This is a list of T cell receptor beta chains from one sample in a study of cytomegalovirus exposure and HLA in healthy donors. Sequencing was performed with immunoSEQ multiplex PCR; in TCRdb, only in-frame clones are kept and a portion is missing. The data show about 160,000 clones, with roughly 80% seen just once and roughly 10% held by the top ten. The sequencing input was PBMCs. The receptors come from a man aged 30 to 39 in good health and CMV-seropositive. CDR3s include the opening cysteine and the closing phenylalanine or tryptophan. Fields, in order: D gene, V gene, clone size, J gene, CDR3 DNA, CDR3 protein. A D gene is named only where the DNA matches it firmly. Clone size is not always given. Where it is, it says once, few, many or a class for expanded clones.

.	TRBV29-1	once	TRBJ2-7	TGCAGCGTTGGGGGTAAAGAGGGCTTCGAGCAGTACTTC	CSVGGKEGFEQYF
TRBD1	TRBV5-4	.	TRBJ2-3	TGTGCCAGCAGCGCTCGGGACAGGGGGTGGACAGATACGCAGTATTTT	CASSARDRGWTDTQYF
.	TRBV2	.	TRBJ2-7	TGTGCCAGCAGTGAAAGCCGGCAAGGTATGAGTGCGGCGGGAAGGTACGAGCAGTACTTC	CASSESRQGMSAAGRYEQYF
TRBD2	TRBV7-8	.	TRBJ2-1	TGTGCCAGCAGCTTAGCGGCAGCGGGAGGGCACAATGAGCAGTTCTTC	CASSLAAAGGHNEQFF
.	TRBV6-6	.	TRBJ1-1	TGTGCCAGCAGTTACGGGCAGGATCGGACTGAAGCTTTCTTT	CASSYGQDRTEAFF
.	TRBV5-5	.	TRBJ2-7	TGTGCCAGCAGCGGGGGGTCCCAACTGATTTACGAGCAGTACTTC	CASSGGSQLIYEQYF
TRBD1	TRBV2	once	TRBJ1-2	TGTGCCAGCAGTCTCAGGGGGCGTTCGGGCTACACCTTC	CASSLRGRSGYTF
TRBD2	TRBV7-6	.	TRBJ2-3	TGTGCCAGCAGCTTAGTAGCGGGGCTTCCCGATACGCAGTATTTT	CASSLVAGLPDTQYF
TRBD2	TRBV5-1	.	TRBJ2-5	TGCGCCAGCAGTAGAGGGACTAGCGCCCAAGAGACCCAGTACTTC	CASSRGTSAQETQYF
.	TRBV6-5	.	TRBJ1-4	TGTGCCAGCAGCCGGGGGGGAGGTGAAAAACTGTTTTTT	CASSRGGGEKLFF
TRBD2	TRBV6-5	.	TRBJ2-7	TGTGCCAGCAGTTACGGACGGGAGGACTACGAGCAGTACTTC	CASSYGREDYEQYF
TRBD1	TRBV30	.	TRBJ2-1	TGTGCCTGGAGTAGGACAGGGGTCAGGGTCAATGAGCAGTTCTTC	CAWSRTGVRVNEQFF
.	TRBV18	.	TRBJ1-1	TGTGCCAGCTCACTTCTAGACGGCACTGAAGCTTTCTTT	CASSLLDGTEAFF
.	TRBV7-2	.	TRBJ1-3	TGTGCCAGCAGCCCTGGACACTTCTCTGGAAACACCATATATTTT	CASSPGHFSGNTIYF
.	TRBV7-8	.	TRBJ1-3	TGTGCCAGCAGCCCCCGGGTCGGGTCTGTAAACACCATATATTTT	CASSPRVGSVNTIYF
TRBD2	TRBV7-6	.	TRBJ2-3	TGTGCCAGCAGCTTACAGGCGCGGGAGACAGATACGCAGTATTTT	CASSLQARETDTQYF
TRBD1	TRBV4-1	.	TRBJ2-1	TGCGCCAGCAGCCACCTACGAGCGAGACAGGGGGACAATGAGCAGTTCTTC	CASSHLRARQGDNEQFF
TRBD1	TRBV10-3	.	TRBJ2-2	TGTGCCGCCGGACAGGGCGACGGGGAGCTGTTTTTT	CAAGQGDGELFF
TRBD1	TRBV19	.	TRBJ1-2	TGTGCCAGTAGTATAGAGACAGGGGTGCGTAACTATGGCTACACCTTC	CASSIETGVRNYGYTF
.	TRBV9	few	TRBJ2-5	TGTGCCAGCAGCGCCGAGGAGGGACAAGAGACCCAGTACTTC	CASSAEEGQETQYF
.	TRBV7-9	.	TRBJ2-7	TGTGCCAGCAGCCAAGGCGGGGACCTAAGGATTTACGAGCAGTACTTC	CASSQGGDLRIYEQYF
TRBD2	TRBV13	.	TRBJ2-4	TGTGCCAGCAGCCCCCCCGGGAGGTCCAAAAACATTCAGTACTTC	CASSPPGRSKNIQYF
.	TRBV6-5	.	TRBJ2-6	TGTGCCAGCACCTCCTCTGGGGCCAACGTCCTGACTTTC	CASTSSGANVLTF
TRBD2	TRBV19	.	TRBJ2-7	TGTGCCAGTAGTATATTTCCCCTCGCGGGAGCGGGCGAGCAGTACTTC	CASSIFPLAGAGEQYF
TRBD1	TRBV28	.	TRBJ1-1	TGTGCCAGCAGCCCCGGACAGGGGGCTGGAGCTTTCTTT	CASSPGQGAGAFF
.	TRBV5-4	.	TRBJ2-3	TGTGCCAGCAGCTCGGGTTTCACAGATACGCAGTATTTT	CASSSGFTDTQYF
.	TRBV7-2	.	TRBJ1-1	TGTGCCAGCAGCTTACAGGAACACACTGAAGCTTTCTTT	CASSLQEHTEAFF
.	TRBV5-1	.	TRBJ1-2	TGCGCCAGCAGCCTAAAGGAGGGGCGAAACTATGGCTACACCTTC	CASSLKEGRNYGYTF
.	TRBV28	.	TRBJ2-7	TGTGCCAGCAGTTTTGGCGGGCCCGTTTTTGAGCAGTACTTC	CASSFGGPVFEQYF
TRBD1	TRBV5-1	.	TRBJ2-7	TGCGCCAGCAGCTCGGTTCGGACAGGCGGCCGCGAGCAGTACTTC	CASSSVRTGGREQYF
.	TRBV25-1	few	TRBJ2-2	TGTGCCAGCAGACAGGGCCACGCCGGGGAGCTGTTTTTT	CASRQGHAGELFF
TRBD2	TRBV4-3	once	TRBJ2-1	TGCGCCAGCAGCCAAGTTAGCGGGGGGGCCTATGAGCAGTTCTTC	CASSQVSGGAYEQFF
TRBD2	TRBV5-1	.	TRBJ2-2	TGCGCCAGCAGCTTGGGGACTAGCTTTGGCGGCGGGGAGCTGTTTTTT	CASSLGTSFGGGELFF
.	TRBV5-6	.	TRBJ2-2	TGTGCCAGCAGCTTGGATAGGGGTCCCCACCCTAGCACCGGGGAGCTGTTTTTT	CASSLDRGPHPSTGELFF
.	TRBV6-1	.	TRBJ2-7	TGTGCCAGCAGTTCCAGGGTCTCCTACGAGCAGTACTTC	CASSSRVSYEQYF
.	TRBV2	once	TRBJ2-3	TGTGCCAGCAATCAGGGCCCCATAGGCACAGATACGCAGTATTTT	CASNQGPIGTDTQYF
.	TRBV9	few	TRBJ2-7	TGTGCCAGCAGCGTGAGGTGGGAGTCCTACGAGCAGTACTTC	CASSVRWESYEQYF
.	TRBV21-1	.	TRBJ1-1	TGTGCCAGCGCTAGACAGCTCATGAACACTGAAGCTTTCTTT	CASARQLMNTEAFF
.	TRBV4-1	.	TRBJ1-3	TGCGCCAGCAGCCAAGGATTCCAGGGAAATGGAAACACCATATATTTT	CASSQGFQGNGNTIYF
TRBD2	TRBV10-3	.	TRBJ2-3	TGTGCCATCAACCCAGCGGGGTCAACAGATACGCAGTATTTT	CAINPAGSTDTQYF
TRBD1	TRBV2	.	TRBJ1-1	TGTGCCAGCAGGCCGGGACAGTCGACAACTGAAGCTTTCTTT	CASRPGQSTTEAFF
.	TRBV18	.	TRBJ1-3	TGTGCCAGCTCACCCACAGCGGCTAAAGCTGGAAACACCATATATTTT	CASSPTAAKAGNTIYF
TRBD1	TRBV7-2	few	TRBJ2-7	TGTGCCAGCAGCTTATGGGGACAGGTTGGGGACGAGCAGTACTTC	CASSLWGQVGDEQYF
.	TRBV27	.	TRBJ2-3	TGTGCCAGCAGTACCCACACTGAGCGGGTCTTTTTTACAGATACGCAGTATTTT	CASSTHTERVFFTDTQYF
.	TRBV19	.	TRBJ2-1	TGTGCCAGTAGTCAGGGCTCCTACAATGAGCAGTTCTTC	CASSQGSYNEQFF